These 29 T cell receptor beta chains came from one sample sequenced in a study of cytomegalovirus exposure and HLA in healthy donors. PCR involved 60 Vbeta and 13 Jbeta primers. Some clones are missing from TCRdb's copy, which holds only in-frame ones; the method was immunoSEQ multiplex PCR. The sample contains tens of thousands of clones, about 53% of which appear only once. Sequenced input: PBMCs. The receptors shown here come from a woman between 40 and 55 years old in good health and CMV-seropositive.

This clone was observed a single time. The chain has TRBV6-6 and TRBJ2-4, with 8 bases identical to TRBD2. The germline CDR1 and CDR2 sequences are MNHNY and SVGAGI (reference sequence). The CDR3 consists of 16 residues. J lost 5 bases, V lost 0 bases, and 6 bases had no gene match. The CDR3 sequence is CASSYSRTGLENIQYF. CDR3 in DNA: TGTGCCAGCAGTTACTCCAGGACGGGACTAGAAAACATTCAGTACTTC.

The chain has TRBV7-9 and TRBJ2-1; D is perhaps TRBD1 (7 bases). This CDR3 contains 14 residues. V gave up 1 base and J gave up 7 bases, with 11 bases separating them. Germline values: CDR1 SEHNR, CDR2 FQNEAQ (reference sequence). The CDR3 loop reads CASSLVTGRNEQFF. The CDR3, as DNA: TGTGCCAGCAGCTTAGTGACAGGGAGGAATGAGCAGTTCTTC.

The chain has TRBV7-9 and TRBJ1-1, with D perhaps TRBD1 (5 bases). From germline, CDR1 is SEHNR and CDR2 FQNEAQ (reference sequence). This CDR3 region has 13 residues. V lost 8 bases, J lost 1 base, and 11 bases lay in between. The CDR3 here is CASPGGSNTEAFF. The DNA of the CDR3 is TGTGCCAGCCCTGGGGGGTCGAACACTGAAGCTTTCTTT.

The CDR3 loop is CASSTGTRPGANVLTF. In DNA form, the CDR3 reads TGTGCCAGCAGCACCGGGACTAGGCCTGGGGCCAACGTCCTGACTTTC. The V gene is TRBV11-2, the J gene TRBJ2-6, with 8 positions matching TRBD2. Germline CDR1 is SGHAT and CDR2 is FQNNGV. CDR3 length equals 16 residues. The V and J ends lost 5 bases and 2 bases, in that order; junction bases with no gene match: 5.

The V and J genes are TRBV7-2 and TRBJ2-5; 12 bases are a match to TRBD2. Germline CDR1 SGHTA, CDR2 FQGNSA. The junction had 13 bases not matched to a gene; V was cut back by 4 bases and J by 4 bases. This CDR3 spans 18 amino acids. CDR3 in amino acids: CASSSLLAGGYPGETQYF. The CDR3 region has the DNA TGTGCCAGCAGCTCCCTACTAGCGGGGGGTTATCCCGGAGAGACCCAGTACTTC.

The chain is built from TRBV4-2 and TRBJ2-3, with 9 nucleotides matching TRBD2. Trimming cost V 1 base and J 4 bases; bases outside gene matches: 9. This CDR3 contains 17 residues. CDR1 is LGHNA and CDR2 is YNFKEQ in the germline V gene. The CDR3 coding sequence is TGTGCCAGCAGCCAAGTGGGCGGCGGGGGGGGTTCAGATACGCAGTATTTT. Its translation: CASSQVGGGGGSDTQYF.

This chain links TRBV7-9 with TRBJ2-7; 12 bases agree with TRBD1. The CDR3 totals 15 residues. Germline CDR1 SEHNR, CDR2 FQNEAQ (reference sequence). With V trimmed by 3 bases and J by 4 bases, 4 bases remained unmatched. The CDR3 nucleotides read TGTGCCAGCAGCTTCTGGGACAGGGGGCGTTACGAGCAGTACTTC. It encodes CASSFWDRGRYEQYF.

The CDR3: CAWSVGQGVLGELFF. The CDR3 DNA reads TGTGCCTGGAGTGTTGGGCAGGGGGTCCTCGGGGAGCTGTTTTTT. The J gene is TRBJ2-2, the V gene TRBV30, with TRBD1 matching 7 bases. In germline, CDR1 is GTSNPN, CDR2 SVGIG (reference sequence). This CDR3 region has 15 residues. V dropped 0 bases and J dropped 7; count of bases not matched to a gene: 8.

CDR3 protein: CASSDQGGSGNEQFF. The CDR3 DNA reads as TGTGCCAGCAGTGATCAGGGAGGGTCCGGCAATGAGCAGTTCTTC. J is TRBJ2-1 and V is TRBV6-1; TRBD2 agrees at 7 bases. CDR3 length: 15 residues. CDR1 is MNHNS, CDR2 SASEGT, per germline. The V segment lost 3 bases and the J segment 6 bases; nucleotides outside the gene matches: 8.

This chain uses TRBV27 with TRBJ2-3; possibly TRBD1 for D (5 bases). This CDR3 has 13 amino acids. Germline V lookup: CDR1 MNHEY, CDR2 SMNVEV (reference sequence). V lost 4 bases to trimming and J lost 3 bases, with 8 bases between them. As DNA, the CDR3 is TGTGCCAGCAGTTCCTACAGGACAGATACGCAGTATTTT. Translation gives CASSSYRTDTQYF.

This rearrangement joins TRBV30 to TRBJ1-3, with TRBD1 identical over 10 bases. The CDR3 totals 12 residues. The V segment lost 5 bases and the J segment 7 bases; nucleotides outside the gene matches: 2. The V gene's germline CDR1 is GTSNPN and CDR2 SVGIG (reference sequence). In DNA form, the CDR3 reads TGTGCCTGGGACAGGGGGCCCAACACCATATATTTT. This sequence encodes CAWDRGPNTIYF.

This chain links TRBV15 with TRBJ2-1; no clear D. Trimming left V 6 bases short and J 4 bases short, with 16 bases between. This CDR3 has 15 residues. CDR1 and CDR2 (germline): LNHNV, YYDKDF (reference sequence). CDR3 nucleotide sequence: TGTGCCACCAGTGATGGCAGATTCTCTTACAATGAGCAGTTCTTC. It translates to CATSDGRFSYNEQFF.

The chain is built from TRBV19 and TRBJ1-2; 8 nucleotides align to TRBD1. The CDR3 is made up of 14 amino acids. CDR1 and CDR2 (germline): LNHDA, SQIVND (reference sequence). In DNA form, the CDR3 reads TGTGTCTCCCATCCCGCAGGGGGCAACTATGGCTACACCTTC. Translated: CVSHPAGGNYGYTF.

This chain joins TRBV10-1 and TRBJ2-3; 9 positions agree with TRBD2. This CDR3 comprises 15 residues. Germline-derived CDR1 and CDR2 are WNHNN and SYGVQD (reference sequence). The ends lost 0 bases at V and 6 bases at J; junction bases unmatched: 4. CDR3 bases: TGCGCCAGCAGTGAGTCCGGACTAGCGTCGGATACGCAGTATTTT. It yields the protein CASSESGLASDTQYF.

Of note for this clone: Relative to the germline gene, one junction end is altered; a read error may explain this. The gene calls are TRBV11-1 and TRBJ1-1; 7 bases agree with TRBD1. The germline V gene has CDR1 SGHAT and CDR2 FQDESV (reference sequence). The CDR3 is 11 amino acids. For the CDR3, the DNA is TGTGCCAGCAGCTTAGGGGGGACAGAAAGCTTT. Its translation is CASSLGGTESF.

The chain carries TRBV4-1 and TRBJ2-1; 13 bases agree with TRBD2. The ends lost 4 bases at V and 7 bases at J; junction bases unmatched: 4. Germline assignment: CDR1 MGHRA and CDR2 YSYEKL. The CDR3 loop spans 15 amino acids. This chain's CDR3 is CASSLGLAGANEQFF. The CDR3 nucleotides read TGCGCCAGCAGCCTTGGACTAGCGGGGGCTAATGAGCAGTTCTTC.

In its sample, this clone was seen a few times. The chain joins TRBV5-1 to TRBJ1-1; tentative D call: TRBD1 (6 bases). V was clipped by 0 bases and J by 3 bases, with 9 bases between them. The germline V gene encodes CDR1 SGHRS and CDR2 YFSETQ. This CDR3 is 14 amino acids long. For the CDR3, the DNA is TGCGCCAGCAGCTTGGGCAGGGGTGACACTGAAGCTTTCTTT. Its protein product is CASSLGRGDTEAFF.

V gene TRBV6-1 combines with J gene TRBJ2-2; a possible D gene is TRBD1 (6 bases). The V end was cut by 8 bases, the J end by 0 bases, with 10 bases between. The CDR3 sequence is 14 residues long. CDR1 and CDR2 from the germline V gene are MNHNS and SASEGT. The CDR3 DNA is TGTGCCAGCGTTACAGGGACGAACACCGGGGAGCTGTTTTTT. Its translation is CASVTGTNTGELFF.

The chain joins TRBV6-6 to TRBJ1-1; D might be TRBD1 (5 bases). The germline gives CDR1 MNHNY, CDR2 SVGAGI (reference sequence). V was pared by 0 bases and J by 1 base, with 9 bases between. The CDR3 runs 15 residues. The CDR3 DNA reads TGTGCCAGCAGTTACTCGGCAGGGTCGAACACTGAAGCTTTCTTT. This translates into CASSYSAGSNTEAFF.

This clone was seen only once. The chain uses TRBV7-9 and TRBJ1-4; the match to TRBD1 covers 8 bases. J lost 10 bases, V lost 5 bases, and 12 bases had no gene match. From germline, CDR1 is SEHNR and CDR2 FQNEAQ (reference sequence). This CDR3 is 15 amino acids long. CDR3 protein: CASSPRGAGGLKLFF. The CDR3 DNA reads TGTGCCAGCAGCCCCCGGGGGGCAGGGGGCCTAAAACTGTTTTTT.

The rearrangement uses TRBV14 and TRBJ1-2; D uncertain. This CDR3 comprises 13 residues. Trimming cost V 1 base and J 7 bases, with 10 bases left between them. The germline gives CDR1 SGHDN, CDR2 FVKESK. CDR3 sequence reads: CASSQGRPGGYTF. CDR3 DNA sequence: TGTGCCAGCAGCCAAGGCCGGCCAGGTGGCTACACCTTC.

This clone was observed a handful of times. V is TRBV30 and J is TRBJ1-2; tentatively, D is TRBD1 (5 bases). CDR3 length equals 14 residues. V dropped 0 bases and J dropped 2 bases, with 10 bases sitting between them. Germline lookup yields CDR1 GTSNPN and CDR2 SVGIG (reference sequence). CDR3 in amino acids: CAWSVKQVNYGYTF. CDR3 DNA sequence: TGTGCCTGGAGTGTAAAACAGGTCAACTATGGCTACACCTTC.

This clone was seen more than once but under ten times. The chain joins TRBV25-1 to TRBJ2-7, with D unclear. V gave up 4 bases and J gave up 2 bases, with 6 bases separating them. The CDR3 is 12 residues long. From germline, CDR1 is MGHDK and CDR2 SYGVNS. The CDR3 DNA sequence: TGTGCCAGCAGTGGGAGAACCTACGAGCAGTACTTC. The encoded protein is CASSGRTYEQYF.

CDR3 DNA sequence: TGTGCCTGGAGTGTTCGGGGCGGGATCGGCTACACCTTC. The encoded protein is CAWSVRGGIGYTF. V gene TRBV30 combines with J gene TRBJ1-2; weak D call: TRBD1 (5 bases). Trimming removed 0 bases at V and 8 bases at J, with 13 bases between. Per the germline V gene, CDR1 is GTSNPN and CDR2 is SVGIG (reference sequence). The CDR3 sequence is 13 residues long.

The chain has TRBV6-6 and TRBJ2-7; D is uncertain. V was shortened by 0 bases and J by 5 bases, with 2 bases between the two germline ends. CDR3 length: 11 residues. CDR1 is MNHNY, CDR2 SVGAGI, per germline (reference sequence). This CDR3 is CASSYSNEQYF. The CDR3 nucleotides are TGTGCCAGCAGTTACTCTAACGAGCAGTACTTC.

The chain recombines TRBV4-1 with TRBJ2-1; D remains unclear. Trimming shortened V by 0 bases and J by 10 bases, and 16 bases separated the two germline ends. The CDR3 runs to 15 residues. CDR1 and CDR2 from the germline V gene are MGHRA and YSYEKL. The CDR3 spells CASSQDSLLAKEQFF. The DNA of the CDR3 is TGCGCCAGCAGCCAAGATTCGCTCTTGGCAAAAGAGCAGTTCTTC.

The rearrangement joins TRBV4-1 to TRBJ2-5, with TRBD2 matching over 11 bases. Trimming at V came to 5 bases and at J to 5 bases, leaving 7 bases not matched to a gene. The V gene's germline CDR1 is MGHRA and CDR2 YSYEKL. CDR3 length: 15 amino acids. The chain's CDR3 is CASSTQLAGEETQYF. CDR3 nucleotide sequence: TGCGCCAGCAGCACCCAACTAGCGGGGGAGGAGACCCAGTACTTC.

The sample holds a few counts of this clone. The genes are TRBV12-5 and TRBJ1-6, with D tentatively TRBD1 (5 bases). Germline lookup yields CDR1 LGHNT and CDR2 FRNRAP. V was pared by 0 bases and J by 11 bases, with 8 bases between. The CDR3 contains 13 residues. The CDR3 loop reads CASGLVTGAPLHF. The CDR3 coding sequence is TGTGCTAGTGGTTTGGTAACAGGAGCACCCCTCCACTTT.

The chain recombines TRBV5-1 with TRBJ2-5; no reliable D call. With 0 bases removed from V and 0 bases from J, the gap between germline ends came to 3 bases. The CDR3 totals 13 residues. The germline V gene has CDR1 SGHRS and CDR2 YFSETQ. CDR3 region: CASSLANQETQYF. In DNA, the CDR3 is TGCGCCAGCAGCTTGGCCAACCAAGAGACCCAGTACTTC.